This T cell receptor beta chain was recorded in a study of blood T cell repertoires in COVID-19. Across the whole study: From the United States, Italy and Spain came samples of acute and convalescent COVID-19. Nucleic acid was either cDNA or gDNA, and it came from T cells, B-cell-depleted T cells, or PBMCs.

This clone was seen once. Authors' analysis steps: Estimated nucleated cell counts came from reference gene primer amplification. Libraries were prepared by immunoSEQ multiplex PCR; TCRdb keeps only in-frame clonotypes and omits some of them. The V and J calls and clone size come from that table; D and trimming were worked out from the DNA. The sample carries 200,000 to 250,000 clones, more than 65% recorded once. Source material: peripheral blood. The origin of this receptor is a woman between 35 and 50 years old who had recovered from COVID-19.

CDR3 loop: CASSRGWTGELFF. The CDR3 bases are TGTGCCAGCAGCAGGGGCTGGACCGGGGAGCTGTTTTTT. The V and J genes are TRBV25-1 and TRBJ2-2; a possible D gene is TRBD1 (6 bases). V was clipped by 6 bases and J by 5 bases, with 10 bases between them. The CDR3 length is 13 residues. The germline gives CDR1 MGHDK, CDR2 SYGVNS.